Described below is a single T cell receptor beta chain sequence and its context. Germline loops: CDR1 MNHNS, CDR2 SASEGT. The CDR3 runs 15 residues. Trimming removed 5 bases from V and 6 bases from J, with 19 bases in between. This record comes from a study of T cell changes during pregnancy in multiple sclerosis. Only in-frame clones appear in the TCRdb table, and some are missing; sequencing was by immunoSEQ multiplex PCR. The sample has about 65,000 clones; 80% to 95% are singletons. The sample in question was CD8+ T cells from peripheral blood mononuclear cells, obtained in the third trimester of pregnancy. The sequence was collected from a female donor in good health, enrolled as a control in a pregnancy study. This chain uses TRBV6-1 with TRBJ1-2, with a possible D match to TRBD1 (6 bases). This CDR3 is CASSPFVRGADGYTF. The CDR3 region has the DNA TGTGCCAGCAGTCCCTTCGTGCGGGGGGCGGATGGCTACACCTTC.